A single TCR beta chain is shown here with its context. TCRdb's table, derived via immunoSEQ multiplex PCR, lists solely in-frame clones and lacks some. The data hold approximately 140,000 clones, with 84% observed a single time. Recruited during active infection, patients (from Seattle) were subsequently followed longitudinally. This record comes from a study of blood T cell repertoires in COVID-19. Germline CDR1 reads SNHLY; CDR2 reads FYNNEI. The J segment lost 6 bases and the V segment lost 6 bases, leaving 11 bases of the junction unmatched. CDR3 length: 15 amino acids. Sequencing input: peripheral blood. The receptor was isolated from a man aged 25-45 years with COVID-19, enrolled during active disease. V and J are TRBV2 and TRBJ2-3; 8 nucleotides align to TRBD1. As DNA, the CDR3 is TGTGCCAGCAGCCGACAGGGGCAGATTATGGATACGCAGTATTTT. This encodes CASSRQGQIMDTQYF.